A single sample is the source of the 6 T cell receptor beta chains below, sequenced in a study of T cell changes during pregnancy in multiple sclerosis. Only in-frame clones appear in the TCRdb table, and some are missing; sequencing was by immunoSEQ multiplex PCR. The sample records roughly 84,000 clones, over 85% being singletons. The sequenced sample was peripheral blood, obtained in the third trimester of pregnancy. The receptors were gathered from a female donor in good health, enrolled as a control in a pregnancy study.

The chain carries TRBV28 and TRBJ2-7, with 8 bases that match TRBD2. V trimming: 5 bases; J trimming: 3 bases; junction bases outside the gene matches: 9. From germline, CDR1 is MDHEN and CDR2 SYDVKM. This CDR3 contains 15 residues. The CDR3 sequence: CASSTFSGGVYEQYF. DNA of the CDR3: TGTGCCAGCAGTACCTTCTCGGGAGGGGTCTACGAGCAGTACTTC.

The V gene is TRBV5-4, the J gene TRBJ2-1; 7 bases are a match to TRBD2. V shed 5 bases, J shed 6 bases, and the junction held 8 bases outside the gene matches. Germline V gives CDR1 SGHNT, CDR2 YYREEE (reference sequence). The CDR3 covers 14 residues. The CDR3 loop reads CASSSPGLFNEQFF. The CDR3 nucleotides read TGTGCCAGCAGTTCCCCGGGACTATTCAATGAGCAGTTCTTC.

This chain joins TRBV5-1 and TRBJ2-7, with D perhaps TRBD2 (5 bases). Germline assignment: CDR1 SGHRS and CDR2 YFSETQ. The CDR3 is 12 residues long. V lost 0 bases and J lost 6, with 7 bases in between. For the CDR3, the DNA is TGCGCCAGCAGCTTGGGAGGGTCCGAGCAGTACTTC. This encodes CASSLGGSEQYF.

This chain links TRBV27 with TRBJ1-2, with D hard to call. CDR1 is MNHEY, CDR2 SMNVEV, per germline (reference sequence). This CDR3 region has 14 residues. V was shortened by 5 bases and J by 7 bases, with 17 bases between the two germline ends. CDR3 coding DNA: TGTGCCAGCAGTAACCTAAAAATTTCGGGTGGCTACACCTTC. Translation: CASSNLKISGGYTF.

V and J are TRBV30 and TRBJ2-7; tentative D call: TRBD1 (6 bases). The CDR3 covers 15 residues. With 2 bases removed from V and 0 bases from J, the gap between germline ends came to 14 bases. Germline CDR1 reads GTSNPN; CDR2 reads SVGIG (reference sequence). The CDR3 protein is CAWSRGQSGSYEQYF. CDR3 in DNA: TGTGCCTGGAGTCGAGGACAGAGTGGCTCCTACGAGCAGTACTTC.

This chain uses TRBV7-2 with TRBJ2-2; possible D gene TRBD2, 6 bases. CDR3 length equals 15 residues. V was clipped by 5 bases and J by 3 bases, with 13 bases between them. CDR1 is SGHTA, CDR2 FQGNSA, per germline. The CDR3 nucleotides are TGTGCCAGCAGCCGAGTGAGGGACTACACCGGGGAGCTGTTTTTT. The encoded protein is CASSRVRDYTGELFF.